These 9 T cell receptor beta chains were sequenced from one sample in a study of cytomegalovirus exposure and HLA in healthy donors (TCRdb year 2017). The library came from the immunoSEQ multiplex PCR assay. For the multiplex PCR, a mixture combining 60 forward primers for TCR Vbeta segments and 13 reverse primers for TCR Jbeta segments was used. In its TCRdb copy, this immuneACCESS table keeps in-frame sequences only and misses some clones. Where compared with another copy, unresolved V genes explain less than half of these, and the others have no known cause. The sample contains about 200,000 clones, around 78% of them found a single time. Together, the top ten hold under 2% of the sample. Sequencing used PBMCs. The source of these receptors is a man aged 25-45 years in good health and CMV-seronegative.

The rearrangement joins TRBV10-2 to TRBJ2-7, with 11 bases matching TRBD2. CDR3 length: 14 amino acids. V was pared by 3 bases and J by 2 bases, with 0 bases of the junction left unmatched. Germline V gives CDR1 WSHSY, CDR2 SAAADI. CDR3: CASSDSGRAYEQYF. The CDR3 nucleotides read TGCGCCAGCAGTGATAGCGGGAGGGCCTACGAGCAGTACTTC.

This rearrangement joins TRBV5-4 to TRBJ1-1, with TRBD1 matching over 8 bases. Germline CDR1 reads SGHNT; CDR2 reads YYREEE (reference sequence). V lost 4 bases to trimming and J lost 4 bases; unmatched junction nucleotides: 9. The CDR3 consists of 15 residues. This CDR3 is CASSDRGQTITEAFF. DNA of the CDR3: TGTGCCAGCAGCGACAGGGGACAGACTATCACTGAAGCTTTCTTT.

This clone came up once. This chain links TRBV19 with TRBJ2-3, with D possibly being TRBD2 (6 bases). Germline CDR1 and CDR2: LNHDA and SQIVND (reference sequence). The CDR3 contains 16 residues. V gave up 1 base and J gave up 0 bases, with 11 bases separating them. For the CDR3, the DNA is TGTGCCAGTAGTATAGTCCCCAGCGGGAGCACAGATACGCAGTATTTT. Translation gives CASSIVPSGSTDTQYF.

This clone was seen a handful of times. The rearrangement joins TRBV6-6 to TRBJ2-1; 10 bases line up with TRBD2. In germline, CDR1 is MNHNY, CDR2 SVGAGI (reference sequence). The length of the CDR3 is 16 residues. V trimming: 0 bases; J trimming: 6 bases; junction bases outside the gene matches: 5. The CDR3 spells CASSYSSSGRRNEQFF. The CDR3 DNA reads TGTGCCAGCAGTTACTCCTCTAGCGGGAGACGCAATGAGCAGTTCTTC.

The V and J genes are TRBV5-1 and TRBJ2-3; 10 bases line up with TRBD1. Trimming removed 4 bases from V and 2 bases from J; junction bases left unmatched: 7. Germline V CDR1 and CDR2: SGHRS, YFSETQ. The length of the CDR3 is 16 residues. Written as DNA, the CDR3 is TGCGCCAGCAGCCAAGGACAGGGGGGGTACACAGATACGCAGTATTTT. Translation: CASSQGQGGYTDTQYF. The full variable domain, completed using reference TRBV5-1 and TRBJ2-3, is KAGVTQTPRYLIKTRGQQVTLSCSPISGHRSVSWYQQTPGQGLQFLFEYFSETQRNKGNFPGRFSGRQFSNSRSEMNVSTLELGDSALYLCASSQGQGGYTDTQYFGPGTRLTVL.

This CDR3 reads CASSKRQGNYYGYTF. For the CDR3, the DNA is TGTGCCAGTAGTAAGCGACAGGGCAACTACTATGGCTACACCTTC. The chain joins TRBV19 to TRBJ1-2; 7 bases map to TRBD1. Germline-derived CDR1 and CDR2 are LNHDA and SQIVND (reference sequence). V lost 4 bases, J lost 3 bases, and 8 bases stayed unmatched. The CDR3 length is 15 residues.

The chain combines TRBV6-6 with TRBJ1-5, with TRBD1 identical over 12 bases. From germline, CDR1 is MNHNY and CDR2 SVGAGI (reference sequence). The CDR3 spans 16 residues. Unmatched junction bases numbered 6, after V lost 3 bases and J lost 6 bases. CDR3 region: CASSYPGQGASQPQHF. CDR3 DNA sequence: TGTGCCAGCAGTTATCCGGGACAGGGGGCTTCTCAGCCCCAGCATTTT.

This chain connects TRBV7-9 to TRBJ2-1; D remains unclear. V shed 3 bases and J shed 5 bases, with 2 bases lying between them. The CDR3 has 11 residues. Germline V gene lookup returns CDR1 SEHNR and CDR2 FQNEAQ (reference sequence). CDR3 loop: CASSFNNEQFF. CDR3 in DNA: TGTGCCAGCAGCTTCAACAATGAGCAGTTCTTC.

This CDR3 reads CASSPSQETQYF. The DNA of the CDR3 is TGTGCCAGCAGCCCCAGTCAAGAGACCCAGTACTTC. The chain combines TRBV11-2 with TRBJ2-5; D call uncertain. CDR1 is SGHAT, CDR2 FQNNGV, per germline. This CDR3 is built from 12 residues. V gave up 5 bases and J gave up 2 bases, with 6 bases separating them.